The next 3 T cell receptor beta chains were all read from a single sample in a study of shared clonotypes between healthy human individuals. TCRdb's table, derived via immunoSEQ multiplex PCR, lists solely in-frame clones and lacks some. The profile shows about 490,000 clones, around four fifths of them singletons. Sequenced material: PBMCs. The receptors originated from a woman in her forties in good health. Some clones in this sample may be carry-over from other donors' samples.

With respect to this clone: The junction shows a germline mismatch at one end, possibly a read error. The gene calls are TRBV2 and TRBJ1-3; maybe TRBD1 (5 bases). CDR3 length equals 13 residues. The germline CDR1 and CDR2 sequences are SNHLY and FYNNEI. The CDR3 DNA sequence: TGTGCCAGCAGCGGGGACTCTGGAAACGCCATATATTTT. Its protein product is CASSGDSGNAIYF.

This chain joins TRBV11-3 and TRBJ2-3; 12 nucleotides match TRBD2. Per the germline V gene, CDR1 is SGHNT and CDR2 is YENEEA. Losses at the gene ends were 5 bases for V and 0 bases for J; bases not matched to a gene: 9. The CDR3 is made up of 18 amino acids. CDR3 sequence (DNA): TGTGCCAGCAGCCTCGTGCTAGCGGGAGGGCCCAGCACAGATACGCAGTATTTT. Its protein product is CASSLVLAGGPSTDTQYF.

This rearrangement joins TRBV11-2 to TRBJ2-5; 11 bases align to TRBD2. The trim removed 2 bases at V and 4 bases at J, leaving 3 bases unmatched. Germline CDR1 and CDR2: SGHAT and FQNNGV. The CDR3 consists of 15 residues. The CDR3: CASSLTSGRTETQYF. The CDR3 region has the DNA TGTGCCAGCAGCTTAACTAGCGGGAGAACAGAGACCCAGTACTTC.